This passage covers 11 T cell receptor gamma chains from one sample sequenced in a study of gamma-delta T cells after stem cell transplantation. TCRdb redid clone calling on the RT-PCR reads using CATT. The data show about 3,500 gamma-chain clones, around 5% seen once. Sequencing was carried out using gamma-delta T cells. These receptors came from a human donor. It is not recorded whose cells these are; they may come from a transplant donor.

Turning to this clone: Other DNA sequences within the sample encode an identical CDR3. This chain joins TRGV4 and TRGJ1 or TRGJ2. After removal of 5 bases from V and 7 bases from J, the junction contained 5 bases not matched to a gene. There are 11 residues in the CDR3. The germline CDR1 and CDR2 sequences are EGSTGY and YDSYTSSV. In nucleotides, the CDR3 is TGTGCCACCTGGGTTGGATATAAGAAACTCTTT. Its protein product is CATWVGYKKLF.

This clone is medium-sized in the sample. Other DNA sequences in this specimen translate into the identical CDR3. The chain couples TRGV9 to TRGJP. The CDR3 has 16 amino acids. With 5 bases clipped from V and 4 bases from J, the junction kept 5 bases outside the gene matches. Germline CDR1 reads GITISATS; CDR2 reads ISYDGTV (reference sequence). CDR3 sequence (DNA): TGTGCCTTGTGGGGGCCCCAAGAGTTGGGCAAAAAAATCAAGGTATTT. Amino acid sequence: CALWGPQELGKKIKVF.

This clone was seen a few times. The genes are TRGV2 and TRGJ1 or TRGJ2. The length of the CDR3 is 11 residues. Germline assignment: CDR1 EGSNGY and CDR2 YDSYNSKV. The V gene end was trimmed by 2 bases and the J gene end by 9 bases; junction bases not matched to a gene: 4. The chain's CDR3 is CATWDAPKKLF. CDR3 bases: TGTGCCACCTGGGACGCCCCTAAGAAACTCTTT.

By share, this clone counts as large (0.1 to 1%). At the DNA level, this CDR3 is encoded by other sequences in the same sample as well. The CDR3 DNA follows: TGTGCCACCTGGGATTATTATAAGAAACTCTTT. This codes for CATWDYYKKLF. V and J are TRGV4 and TRGJ1 or TRGJ2. V lost 3 bases, J lost 4 bases, and 0 bases stayed unmatched. The V gene's germline CDR1 is EGSTGY and CDR2 YDSYTSSV. This CDR3 is built from 11 residues.

This clone is classed as medium-sized. J is TRGJ1 or TRGJ2 and V is TRGV3. Germline CDR1 and CDR2: VTNTFY and YDVSTARD (reference sequence). CDR3 length equals 16 residues. V gave up 0 bases and J gave up 0 bases; unmatched junction bases: 8. This CDR3 is CATWDRPGPNYYKKLF. The CDR3 bases are TGTGCCACCTGGGACAGGCCGGGGCCGAATTATTATAAGAAACTCTTT.

Sample share makes this clone medium-sized. The rearrangement joins TRGV9 to TRGJ1 or TRGJ2. This CDR3 has 16 amino acids. With 0 bases clipped from V and 5 bases from J, the junction kept 13 bases outside the gene matches. Germline CDR1 GITISATS, CDR2 ISYDGTV (reference sequence). The CDR3 sequence is CALWEVPDERDYKKLF. The DNA of the CDR3 is TGTGCCTTGTGGGAGGTGCCGGACGAAAGAGATTATAAGAAACTCTTT.

V and J are TRGV9 and TRGJP. V was clipped by 2 bases and J by 2 bases; unmatched bases: 6. The CDR3 has 18 residues. Looked up from germline, CDR1 is GITISATS and CDR2 is ISYDGTV (reference sequence). The CDR3 DNA is TGTGCCTTGTGGGAGGGACGTCGGCAAGAGTTGGGCAAAAAAATCAAGGTATTT. This gives the protein CALWEGRRQELGKKIKVF.

By proportion, this clone is large. Distinct nucleotide sequences in the sample also encode this CDR3. V gene TRGV9 combines with J gene TRGJ1 or TRGJ2. V lost 6 bases and J lost 3; bases outside the gene matches: 8. The germline gives CDR1 GITISATS, CDR2 ISYDGTV (reference sequence). The CDR3 consists of 13 residues. The CDR3 loop reads CALWQIIYYKKLF. In DNA form, the CDR3 reads TGTGCCTTGTGGCAGATCATTTATTATAAGAAACTCTTT.

This clone was observed a handful of times. The genes are TRGV9 and TRGJP. Losses at the gene ends were 0 bases for V and 7 bases for J; bases not matched to a gene: 15. The CDR3 sequence is 20 residues long. Germline-derived CDR1 and CDR2 are GITISATS and ISYDGTV (reference sequence). The CDR3 DNA reads TGTGCCTTGTGGGAGGTGCACTCGGTGAACGGGGAGTTGGGCAAAAAAATCAAGGTATTT. Amino acids: CALWEVHSVNGELGKKIKVF.

This clone was observed a few times. Only one base separates this from a far larger clonotype, so it likely reflects a read error. Additional DNA sequences in this sample encode the identical CDR3. This rearrangement joins TRGV3 to TRGJ1 or TRGJ2. Germline values: CDR1 VTNTFY, CDR2 YDVSTARD (reference sequence). The CDR3 spans 13 residues. The chain's CDR3 is CATWDSLYYKKLF. The CDR3 nucleotides are TGCGCCACCTGGGACAGCCTCTATTATAAGAAACTCTTT.

This clone is large within its sample. Other DNA sequences in the same sample also yield this CDR3. The chain joins TRGV9 to TRGJP. CDR1 and CDR2 (germline): GITISATS, ISYDGTV (reference sequence). The CDR3 extends over 16 amino acids. V shed 1 base, J shed 7 bases, and the junction held 4 bases outside the gene matches. The CDR3: CALWEVRELGKKIKVF. As DNA, the CDR3 is TGTGCCTTGTGGGAGGTCAGGGAGTTGGGCAAAAAAATCAAGGTATTT.